Included here is one TCR beta chain sequence, with context. Its specificity is unknown. This sample is part of a study of cytomegalovirus exposure and HLA in healthy donors. Overall study results and limits: Follow-up analysis found HLA locus-dependent TCR association rates, highest for DRB1 and lowest for HLA-C. Later analysis identified several of the most significant clusters that appeared linked to common viral pathogens. Some highly shared sequence variants likely arose as a pipeline artifact. The listing of 150 to 200 TCR beta chains classed them as cytomegalovirus-associated.

Germline V CDR1 and CDR2: SGHRS, YFSETQ. V was clipped by 5 bases and J by 0 bases, with 9 bases between them. CDR3 size: 13 residues. In the PCR, 60 Vbeta and 13 Jbeta primers were used. Generated by immunoSEQ multiplex PCR, the TCRdb table keeps only in-frame clones and is missing some. The repertoire holds tens of thousands of clones, with roughly 80% as singletons. The rearrangement links TRBV5-1 to TRBJ2-7; D is ambiguous. This TCR was sampled from a woman in her 50s in good health and CMV-seropositive. Sequencing was performed on PBMCs. The CDR3 loop is CASSEPTSYEQYF. CDR3 DNA: TGCGCCAGCAGTGAACCTACCTCCTACGAGCAGTACTTC.